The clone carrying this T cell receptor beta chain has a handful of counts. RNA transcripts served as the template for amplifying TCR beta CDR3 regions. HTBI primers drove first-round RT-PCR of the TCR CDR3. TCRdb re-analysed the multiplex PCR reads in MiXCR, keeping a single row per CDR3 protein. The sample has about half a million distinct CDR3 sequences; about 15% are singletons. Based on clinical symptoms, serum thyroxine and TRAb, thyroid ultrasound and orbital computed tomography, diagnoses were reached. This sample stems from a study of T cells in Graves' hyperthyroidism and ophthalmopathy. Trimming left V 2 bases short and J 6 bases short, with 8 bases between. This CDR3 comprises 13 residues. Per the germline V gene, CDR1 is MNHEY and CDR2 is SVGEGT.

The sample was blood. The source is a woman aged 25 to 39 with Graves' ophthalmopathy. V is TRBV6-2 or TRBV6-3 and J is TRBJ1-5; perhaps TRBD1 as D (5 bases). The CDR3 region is CASSYMGVQPQHF. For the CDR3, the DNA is TGTGCCAGCAGTTACATGGGGGTTCAGCCCCAGCATTTT.